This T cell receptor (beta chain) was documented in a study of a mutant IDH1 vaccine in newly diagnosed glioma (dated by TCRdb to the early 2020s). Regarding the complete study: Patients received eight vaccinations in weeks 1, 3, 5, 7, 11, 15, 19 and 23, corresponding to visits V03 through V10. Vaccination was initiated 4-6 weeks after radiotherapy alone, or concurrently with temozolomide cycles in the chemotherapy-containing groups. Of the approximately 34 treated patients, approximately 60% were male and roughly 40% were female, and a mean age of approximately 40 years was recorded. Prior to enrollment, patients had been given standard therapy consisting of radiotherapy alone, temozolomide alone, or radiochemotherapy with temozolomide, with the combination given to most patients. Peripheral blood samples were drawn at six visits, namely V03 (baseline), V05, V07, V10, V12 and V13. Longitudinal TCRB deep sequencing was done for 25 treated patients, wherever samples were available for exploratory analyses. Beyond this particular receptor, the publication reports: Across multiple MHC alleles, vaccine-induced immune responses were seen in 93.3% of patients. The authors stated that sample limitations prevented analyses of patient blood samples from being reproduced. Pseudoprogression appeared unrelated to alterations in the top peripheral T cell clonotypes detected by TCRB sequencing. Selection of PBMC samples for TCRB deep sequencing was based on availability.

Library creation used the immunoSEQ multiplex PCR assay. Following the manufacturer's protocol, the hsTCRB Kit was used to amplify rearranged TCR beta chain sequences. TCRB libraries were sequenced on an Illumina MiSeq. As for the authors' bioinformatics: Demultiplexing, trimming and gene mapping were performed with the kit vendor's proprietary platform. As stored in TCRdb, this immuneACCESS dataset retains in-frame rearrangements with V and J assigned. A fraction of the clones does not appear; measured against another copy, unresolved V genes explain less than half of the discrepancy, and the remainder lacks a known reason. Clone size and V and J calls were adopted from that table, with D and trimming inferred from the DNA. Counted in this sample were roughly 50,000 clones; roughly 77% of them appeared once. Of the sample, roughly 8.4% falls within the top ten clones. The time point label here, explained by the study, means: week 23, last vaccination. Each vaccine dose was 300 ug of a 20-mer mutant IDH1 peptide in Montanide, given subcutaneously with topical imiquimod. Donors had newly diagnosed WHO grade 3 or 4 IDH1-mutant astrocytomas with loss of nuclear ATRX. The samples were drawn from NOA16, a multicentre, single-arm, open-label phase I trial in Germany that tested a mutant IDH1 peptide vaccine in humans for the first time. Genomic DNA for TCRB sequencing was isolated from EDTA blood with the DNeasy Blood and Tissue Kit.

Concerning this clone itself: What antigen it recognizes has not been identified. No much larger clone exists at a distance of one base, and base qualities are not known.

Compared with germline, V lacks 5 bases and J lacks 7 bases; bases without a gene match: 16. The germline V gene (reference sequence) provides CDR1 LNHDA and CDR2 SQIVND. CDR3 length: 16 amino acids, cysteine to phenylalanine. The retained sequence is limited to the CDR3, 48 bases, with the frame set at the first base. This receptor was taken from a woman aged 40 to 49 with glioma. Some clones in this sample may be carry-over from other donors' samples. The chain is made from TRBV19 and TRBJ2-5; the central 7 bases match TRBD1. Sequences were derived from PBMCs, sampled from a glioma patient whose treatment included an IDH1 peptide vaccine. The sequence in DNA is TGTGCCAGTAGTGGCCCAGGGGGTGGCGGAAAAGGGACCCAGTACTTC. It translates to CASSGPGGGGKGTQYF.